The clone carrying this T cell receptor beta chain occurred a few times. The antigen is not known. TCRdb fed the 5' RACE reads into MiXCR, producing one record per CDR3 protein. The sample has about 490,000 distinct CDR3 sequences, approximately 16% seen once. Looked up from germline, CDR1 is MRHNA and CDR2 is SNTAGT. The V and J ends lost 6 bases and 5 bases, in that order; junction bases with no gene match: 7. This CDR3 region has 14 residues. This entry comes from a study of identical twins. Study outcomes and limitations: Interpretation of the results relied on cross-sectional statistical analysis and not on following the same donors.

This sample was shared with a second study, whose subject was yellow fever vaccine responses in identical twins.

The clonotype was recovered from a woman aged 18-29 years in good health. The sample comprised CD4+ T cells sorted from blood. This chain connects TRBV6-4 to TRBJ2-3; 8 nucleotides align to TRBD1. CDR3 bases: TGTGCCAGCAGCGGACAGGGAGGTTTAGATACGCAGTATTTT. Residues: CASSGQGGLDTQYF.